The clone carrying this T cell receptor beta chain has just one count. The data were produced by immunoSEQ multiplex PCR, yet TCRdb's version contains in-frame clones alone and is incomplete. This repertoire shows 9,500 to 15,000 clones, around nine tenths found once; its top ten account for about 9%. The sample comes from a study of technical replicates of blood from a few donors. The CDR3 runs 12 residues. CDR1 and CDR2 from the germline V gene are GTSNPN and SVGIG (reference sequence). Trimming stripped 0 bases from V and 4 bases from J, with 6 bases between. The chain has TRBV30 and TRBJ1-1; D gene unclear. The sample was PBMCs. The clonotype was recovered from a human donor in good health. CDR3 sequence: CAWSVQSTEAFF. Written as DNA, the CDR3 is TGTGCCTGGAGTGTACAAAGCACTGAAGCTTTCTTT.